These 2 T cell receptor beta chains were all obtained from the same sample, sequenced in a study of T cell responses to AZD1222 COVID-19 vaccine. The data were produced by immunoSEQ multiplex PCR, yet TCRdb's version contains in-frame clones alone and is incomplete. The sample records about 88,000 clones, about 89% being singletons. The starting material was peripheral blood, obtained 28 days after the second AZD1222 dose. These receptors originate from an adult who received the AZD1222 COVID-19 vaccine.

J is TRBJ1-2 and V is TRBV6-1, with TRBD1 identical over 7 bases. V lost 7 bases to trimming and J lost 4 bases; unmatched junction nucleotides: 9. Germline V gene lookup returns CDR1 MNHNS and CDR2 SASEGT. This CDR3 is built from 14 residues. As DNA, the CDR3 is TGTGCCAGCATACCGACAGGGTCTTTCTATGGCTACACCTTC. It yields the protein CASIPTGSFYGYTF.

V gene TRBV6-1 combines with J gene TRBJ1-2; TRBD1 is a possible D gene (6 bases). Trimming cost V 7 bases and J 2 bases, with 17 bases left between them. Germline CDR1 reads MNHNS; CDR2 reads SASEGT. The CDR3 has 15 amino acids. The DNA for the CDR3 is TGTGCCAGCACACTATCTGGGCAGGGGAACTATGGCTACACCTTC. Its translation: CASTLSGQGNYGYTF.